This TCR beta chain was found in a study of neoadjuvant nivolumab and ipilimumab in lung cancer (dated by TCRdb to 2018 to 2020). Study-wide context: Nivolumab was administered intravenously at 3 mg/kg on days 1, 15 and 29, and in the combination arm ipilimumab 1 mg/kg was added on day 1 only. The major pathologic response (MPR) rate in the intention-to-treat population in each study arm was designated as the primary trial endpoint. A total of roughly 46 patients with operable NSCLC were treated in the trial, with about 23 randomized to nivolumab monotherapy and roughly 21 randomized to nivolumab plus ipilimumab. TCR repertoires in pretherapy (baseline) peripheral blood were compared with TCR repertoires in tumors resected at surgery after neoadjuvant immune checkpoint blockade. Matched pretherapy and resected tumor pairs were analyzed for seven patients, of whom four received nivolumab and three received nivolumab plus ipilimumab. The paper as a whole reports these results and caveats: Greater TCR richness and clonality were observed in resected tumors than in tumor-adjacent uninvolved lung, and increases were observed in more dual-therapy-treated tumors. No significant correlation was found between TCR clonality and pathologic tumor regression, and only one major-pathologic-response sample was available for the clonality analysis. A small number of samples underwent TCR sequencing. Pretherapy blood TCR richness correlated positively with richness in tumors resected after neoadjuvant therapy (Spearman R of about 0.8). From pretherapy to surgery, tumor T-cell richness and clonality increased in three of three dual-therapy tumors but in only two of four nivolumab-treated tumors.

Reading the label with the study, this specimen's time point is: pretherapy, before neoadjuvant immune checkpoint inhibitors. Samples came from the phase 2 randomized NEOSTAR trial, which tested neoadjuvant nivolumab or nivolumab plus ipilimumab followed by surgery in operable NSCLC. Details on this clone: What antigen it recognizes has not been identified. No much larger clone exists at a distance of one base, and base qualities are not known.

V drops 2 bases and J drops 0 bases, leaving 7 bases in between. For CDR1 and CDR2, the germline V gene lists MDHEN and SYDVKM. The CDR3 runs 14 amino acids, cysteine and phenylalanine included. The retained sequence is limited to the CDR3, 42 bases, with the frame set at the first base. The library was built by means of the immunoSEQ multiplex PCR assay. The published analysis was carried out like this. Repertoires were summarized in terms of richness and clonality, and significantly expanded and contracted clones between pre- and post-therapy samples were identified. In its TCRdb copy, this immuneACCESS table keeps in-frame sequences only and misses some clones. Where compared with another copy, unresolved V genes explain less than half of these, and the others have no known cause. That table is the source of V, J and clone size, and D and trimming were worked out from the DNA. This sample is represented by 39,000 or so clones; 89% of them were singletons. The ten largest clonotypes hold approximately 3.3% of the sample.

In this chain, TRBV28 is recombined with TRBJ1-1; confidence is insufficient to name the D gene. The clonotype comes from an adult with non-small cell lung cancer. The sequenced sample was peripheral blood, obtained before neoadjuvant nivolumab, alone or with ipilimumab. This receptor carries the CDR3 CASSLQPMNTEAFF. In nucleotide form, the sequence is TGTGCCAGCAGTTTACAGCCAATGAACACTGAAGCTTTCTTT.